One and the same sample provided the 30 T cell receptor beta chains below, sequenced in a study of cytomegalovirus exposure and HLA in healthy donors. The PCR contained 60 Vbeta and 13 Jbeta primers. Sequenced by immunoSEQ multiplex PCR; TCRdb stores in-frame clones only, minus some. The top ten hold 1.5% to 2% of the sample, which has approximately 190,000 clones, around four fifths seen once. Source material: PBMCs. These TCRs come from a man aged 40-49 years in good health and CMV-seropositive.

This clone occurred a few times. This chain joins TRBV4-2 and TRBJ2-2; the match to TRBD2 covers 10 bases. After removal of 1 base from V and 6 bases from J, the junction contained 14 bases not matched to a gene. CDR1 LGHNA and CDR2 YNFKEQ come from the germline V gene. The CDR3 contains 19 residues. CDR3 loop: CASSQGAGFLAGVAGELFF. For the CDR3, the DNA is TGTGCCAGCAGCCAAGGAGCCGGGTTCCTAGCGGGAGTGGCCGGGGAGCTGTTTTTT.

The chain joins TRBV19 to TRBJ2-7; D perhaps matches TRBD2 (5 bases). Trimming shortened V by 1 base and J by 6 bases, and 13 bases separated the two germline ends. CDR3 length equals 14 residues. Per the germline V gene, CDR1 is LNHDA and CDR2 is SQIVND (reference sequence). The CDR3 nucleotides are TGTGCCAGTAGTATAGGGTTCCTAGCAGGCGAGCAGTACTTC. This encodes CASSIGFLAGEQYF.

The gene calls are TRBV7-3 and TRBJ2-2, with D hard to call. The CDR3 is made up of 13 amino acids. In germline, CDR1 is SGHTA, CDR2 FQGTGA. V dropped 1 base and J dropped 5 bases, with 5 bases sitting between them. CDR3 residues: CASSLSQTGELFF. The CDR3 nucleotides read TGTGCCAGCAGCTTAAGTCAGACCGGGGAGCTGTTTTTT.

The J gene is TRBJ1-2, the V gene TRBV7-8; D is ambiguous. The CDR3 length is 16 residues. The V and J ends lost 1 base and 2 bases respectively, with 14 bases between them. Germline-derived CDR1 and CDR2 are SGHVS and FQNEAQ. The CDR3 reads CASSLVSSGWNYGYTF. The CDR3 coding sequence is TGTGCCAGCAGCTTAGTTAGCAGTGGATGGAACTATGGCTACACCTTC.

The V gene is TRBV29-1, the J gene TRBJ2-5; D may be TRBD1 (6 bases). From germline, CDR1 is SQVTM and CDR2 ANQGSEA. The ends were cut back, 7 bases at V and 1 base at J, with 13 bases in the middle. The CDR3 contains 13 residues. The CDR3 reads CSATRDIQETQYF. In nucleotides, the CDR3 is TGCAGCGCCACTCGGGACATCCAAGAGACCCAGTACTTC.

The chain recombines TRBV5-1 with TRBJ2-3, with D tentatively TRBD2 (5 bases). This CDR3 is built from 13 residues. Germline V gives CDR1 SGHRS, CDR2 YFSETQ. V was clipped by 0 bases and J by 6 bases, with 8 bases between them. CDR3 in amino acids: CASSLGPGDTQYF. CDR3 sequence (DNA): TGCGCCAGCAGCTTGGGGCCGGGGGATACGCAGTATTTT.

The DNA of the CDR3 is TGTGCCAGCAGCTCCCTTTCGGGGGGCACCTACGAGCAGTACTTC. Translating it yields CASSSLSGGTYEQYF. The rearrangement joins TRBV7-9 to TRBJ2-7; D might be TRBD2 (7 bases). The ends were cut back, 4 bases at V and 2 bases at J, with 15 bases in the middle. The germline gives CDR1 SEHNR, CDR2 FQNEAQ (reference sequence). The CDR3 totals 15 residues.

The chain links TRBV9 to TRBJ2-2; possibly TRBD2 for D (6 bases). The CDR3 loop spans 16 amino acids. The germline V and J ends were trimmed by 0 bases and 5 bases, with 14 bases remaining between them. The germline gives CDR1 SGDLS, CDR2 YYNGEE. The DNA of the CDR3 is TGTGCCAGCAGCGTAGCTGCGGGAATACGGACCGGGGAGCTGTTTTTT. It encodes CASSVAAGIRTGELFF.

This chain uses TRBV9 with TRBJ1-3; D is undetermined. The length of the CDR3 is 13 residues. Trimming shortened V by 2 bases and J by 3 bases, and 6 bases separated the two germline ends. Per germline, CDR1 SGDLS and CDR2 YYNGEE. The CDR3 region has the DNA TGTGCCAGCAGCGTCACATATGGAAACACCATATATTTT. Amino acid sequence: CASSVTYGNTIYF.

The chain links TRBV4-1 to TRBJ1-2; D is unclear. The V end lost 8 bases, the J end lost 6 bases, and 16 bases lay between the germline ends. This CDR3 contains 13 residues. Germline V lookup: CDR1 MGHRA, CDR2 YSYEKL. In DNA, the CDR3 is TGCGCCAGCTCCGAGCGGGCCCTGCATGGCTACACCTTC. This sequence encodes CASSERALHGYTF.

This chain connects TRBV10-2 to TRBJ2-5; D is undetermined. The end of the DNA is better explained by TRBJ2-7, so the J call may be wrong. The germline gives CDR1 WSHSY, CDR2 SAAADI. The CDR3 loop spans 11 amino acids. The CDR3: CASSPDYEQYF. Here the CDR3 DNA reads TGCGCCAGCAGTCCAGACTACGAGCAGTACTTC.

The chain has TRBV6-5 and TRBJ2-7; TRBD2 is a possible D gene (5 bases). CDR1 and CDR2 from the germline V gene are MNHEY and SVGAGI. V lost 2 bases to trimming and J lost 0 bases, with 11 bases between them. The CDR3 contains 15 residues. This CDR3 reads CASSYLPGSSYEQYF. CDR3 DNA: TGTGCCAGCAGTTACCTTCCGGGGAGCTCCTACGAGCAGTACTTC.

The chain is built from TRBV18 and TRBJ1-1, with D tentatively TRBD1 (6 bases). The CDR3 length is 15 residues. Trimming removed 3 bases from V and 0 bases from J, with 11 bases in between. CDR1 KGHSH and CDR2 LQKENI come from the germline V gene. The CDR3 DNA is TGTGCCAGCTCACCCTCAGGGGCCATGAACACTGAAGCTTTCTTT. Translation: CASSPSGAMNTEAFF. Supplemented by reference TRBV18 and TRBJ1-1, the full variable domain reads NAGVMQNPRHLVRRRGQEARLRCSPMKGHSHVYWYRQLPEEGLKFMVYLQKENIIDESGMPKERFSAEFPKEGPSILRIQQVVRGDSAAYFCASSPSGAMNTEAFFGQGTRLTVV.

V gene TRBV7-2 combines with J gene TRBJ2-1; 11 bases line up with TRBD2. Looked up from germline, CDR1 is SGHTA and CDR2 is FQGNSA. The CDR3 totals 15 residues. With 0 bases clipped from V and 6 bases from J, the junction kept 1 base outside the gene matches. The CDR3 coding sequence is TGTGCCAGCAGCTTAGCTAGCGGGAGGGCCAATGAGCAGTTCTTC. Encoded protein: CASSLASGRANEQFF.

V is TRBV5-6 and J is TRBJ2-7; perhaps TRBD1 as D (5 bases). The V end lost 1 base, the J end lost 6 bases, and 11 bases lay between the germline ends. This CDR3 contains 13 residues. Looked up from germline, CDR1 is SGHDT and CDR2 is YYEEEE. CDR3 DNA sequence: TGTGCCAGCAGCTTGTCAGGGCCAAGCGAGCAGTACTTC. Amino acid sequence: CASSLSGPSEQYF.

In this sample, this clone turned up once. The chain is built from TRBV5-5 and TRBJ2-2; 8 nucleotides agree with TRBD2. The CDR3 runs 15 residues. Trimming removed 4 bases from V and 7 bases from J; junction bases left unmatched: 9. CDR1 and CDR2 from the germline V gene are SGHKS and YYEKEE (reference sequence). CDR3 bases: TGTGCCAGCAGCCTCGGGACTAGTAGGATCGGGGAGCTGTTTTTT. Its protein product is CASSLGTSRIGELFF. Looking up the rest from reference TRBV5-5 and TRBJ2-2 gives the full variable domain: DAGVTQSPTHLIKTRGQQVTLRCSPISGHKSVSWYQQVLGQGPQFIFQYYEKEERGRGNFPDRFSARQFPNYSSELNVNALLLGDSALYLCASSLGTSRIGELFFGEGSRLTVL.

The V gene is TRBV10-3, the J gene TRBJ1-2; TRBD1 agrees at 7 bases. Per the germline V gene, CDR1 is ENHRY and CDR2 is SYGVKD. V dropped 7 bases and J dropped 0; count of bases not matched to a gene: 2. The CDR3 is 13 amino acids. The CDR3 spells CAIMGQPNYGYTF. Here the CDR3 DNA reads TGTGCCATCATGGGACAGCCTAACTATGGCTACACCTTC.

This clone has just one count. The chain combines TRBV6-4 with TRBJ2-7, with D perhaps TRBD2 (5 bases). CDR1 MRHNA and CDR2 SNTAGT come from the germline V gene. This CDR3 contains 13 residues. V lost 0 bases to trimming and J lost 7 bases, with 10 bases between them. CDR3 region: CASSDSRRREQYF. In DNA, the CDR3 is TGTGCCAGCAGTGACTCGAGGAGGAGGGAGCAGTACTTC.

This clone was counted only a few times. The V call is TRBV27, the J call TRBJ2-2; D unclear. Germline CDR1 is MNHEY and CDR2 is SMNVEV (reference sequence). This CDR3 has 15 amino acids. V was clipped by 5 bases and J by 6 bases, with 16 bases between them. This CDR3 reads CASSHQRLEAGELFF. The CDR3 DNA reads TGTGCCAGCAGTCACCAAAGATTAGAGGCCGGGGAGCTGTTTTTT.

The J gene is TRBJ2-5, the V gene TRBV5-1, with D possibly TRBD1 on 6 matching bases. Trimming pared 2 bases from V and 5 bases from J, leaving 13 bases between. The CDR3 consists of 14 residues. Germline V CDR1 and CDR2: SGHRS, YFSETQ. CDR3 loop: CASSFTGILETQYF. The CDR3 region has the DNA TGCGCCAGCAGCTTTACAGGGATTTTGGAGACCCAGTACTTC.

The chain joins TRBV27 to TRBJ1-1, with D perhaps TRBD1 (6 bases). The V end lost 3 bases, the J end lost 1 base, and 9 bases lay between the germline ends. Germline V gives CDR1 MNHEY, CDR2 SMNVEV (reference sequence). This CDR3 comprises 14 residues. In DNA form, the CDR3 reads TGTGCCAGCAGTTTTCAGGGGCAGAACACTGAAGCTTTCTTT. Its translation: CASSFQGQNTEAFF.

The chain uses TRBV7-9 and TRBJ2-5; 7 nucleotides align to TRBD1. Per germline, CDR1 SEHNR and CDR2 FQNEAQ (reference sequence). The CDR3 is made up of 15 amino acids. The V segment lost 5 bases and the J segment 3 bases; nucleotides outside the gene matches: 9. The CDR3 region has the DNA TGTGCCAGCAGCCCGGGGCGAGACAGGGAAGAGACCCAGTACTTC. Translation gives CASSPGRDREETQYF.

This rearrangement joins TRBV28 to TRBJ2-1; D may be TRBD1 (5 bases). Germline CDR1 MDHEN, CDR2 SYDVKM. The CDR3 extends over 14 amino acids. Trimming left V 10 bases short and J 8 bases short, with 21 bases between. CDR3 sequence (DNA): TGTGCCATCCGACCGACAGCGTCACCGCATGAGCAGTTCTTC. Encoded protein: CAIRPTASPHEQFF.

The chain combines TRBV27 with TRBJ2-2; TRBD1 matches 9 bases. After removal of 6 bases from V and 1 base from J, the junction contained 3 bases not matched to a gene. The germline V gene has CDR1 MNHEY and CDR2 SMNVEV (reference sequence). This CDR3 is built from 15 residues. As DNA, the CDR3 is TGTGCCAGCAGACCGGGACAGGGGAACACCGGGGAGCTGTTTTTT. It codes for CASRPGQGNTGELFF.

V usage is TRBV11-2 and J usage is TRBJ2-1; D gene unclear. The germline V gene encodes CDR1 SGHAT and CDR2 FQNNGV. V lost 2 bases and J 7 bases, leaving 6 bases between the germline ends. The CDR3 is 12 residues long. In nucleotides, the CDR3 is TGTGCCAGCAGCTTATGGCTTAATGAGCAGTTCTTC. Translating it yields CASSLWLNEQFF.

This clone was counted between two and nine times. CDR3 in amino acids: CASSWDRRDNEQFF. For the CDR3, the DNA is TGTGCCAGCAGCTGGGACAGGCGAGACAATGAGCAGTTCTTC. This chain joins TRBV5-6 and TRBJ2-1, with 8 bases matching TRBD1. The V gene's germline CDR1 is SGHDT and CDR2 YYEEEE. This CDR3 region has 14 residues. The V segment lost 3 bases and the J segment 5 bases; nucleotides outside the gene matches: 4.

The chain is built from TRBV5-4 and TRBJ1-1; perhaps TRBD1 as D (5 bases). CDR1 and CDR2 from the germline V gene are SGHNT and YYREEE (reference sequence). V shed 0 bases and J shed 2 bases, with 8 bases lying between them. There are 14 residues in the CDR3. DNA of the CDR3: TGTGCCAGCAGCTTGGACAGGTCAAACACTGAAGCTTTCTTT. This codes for CASSLDRSNTEAFF. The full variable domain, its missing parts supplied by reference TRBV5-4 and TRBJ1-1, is ETGVTQSPTHLIKTRGQQVTLRCSSQSGHNTVSWYQQALGQGPQFIFQYYREEENGRGNFPPRFSGLQFPNYSSELNVNALELDDSALYLCASSLDRSNTEAFFGQGTRLTVV.

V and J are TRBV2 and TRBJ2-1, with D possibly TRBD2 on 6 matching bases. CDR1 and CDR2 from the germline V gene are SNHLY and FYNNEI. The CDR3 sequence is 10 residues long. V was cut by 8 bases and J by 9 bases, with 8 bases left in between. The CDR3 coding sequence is TGTGCCAGCGGAGGGAGTGAGCAGTTCTTC. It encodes CASGGSEQFF.

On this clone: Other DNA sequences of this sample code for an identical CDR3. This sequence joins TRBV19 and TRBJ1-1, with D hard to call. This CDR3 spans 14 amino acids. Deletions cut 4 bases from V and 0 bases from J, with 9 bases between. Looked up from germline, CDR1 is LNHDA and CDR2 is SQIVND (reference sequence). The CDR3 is CASSTPGLNTEAFF. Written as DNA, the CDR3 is TGTGCCAGTAGTACCCCGGGTCTGAACACTGAAGCTTTCTTT.

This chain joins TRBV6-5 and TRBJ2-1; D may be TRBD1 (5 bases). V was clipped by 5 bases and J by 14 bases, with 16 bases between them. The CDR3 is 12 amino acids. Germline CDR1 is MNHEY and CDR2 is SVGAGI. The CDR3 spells CASSRTPDDKFF. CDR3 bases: TGTGCCAGCAGTAGGACACCAGACGATAAGTTCTTC.